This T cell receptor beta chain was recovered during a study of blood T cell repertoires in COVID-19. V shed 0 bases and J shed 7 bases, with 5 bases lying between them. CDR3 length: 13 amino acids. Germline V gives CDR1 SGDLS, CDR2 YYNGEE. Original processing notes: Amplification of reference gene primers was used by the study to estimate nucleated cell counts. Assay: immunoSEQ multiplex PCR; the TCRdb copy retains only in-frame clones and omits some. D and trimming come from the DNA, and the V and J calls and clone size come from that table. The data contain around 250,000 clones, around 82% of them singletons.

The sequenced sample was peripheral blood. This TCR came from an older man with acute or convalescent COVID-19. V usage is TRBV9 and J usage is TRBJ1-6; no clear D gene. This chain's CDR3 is CASSVDGNSPLHF. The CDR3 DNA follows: TGTGCCAGCAGCGTAGACGGGAATTCACCCCTCCACTTT.